This TCR beta chain was identified in a study of OX40 agonist ivuxolimab in advanced cancers. Some background on the complete study: The costimulatory receptor OX40 (CD134) was targeted by ivuxolimab, a fully human IgG2 agonistic monoclonal antibody. Intravenous ivuxolimab was administered to patients every 2 weeks at six dose levels: 0.01, 0.1, 0.3, 1.5, 3 and 10 mg/kg. Among the roughly 50 dose-escalation patients, approximately 20 had hepatocellular carcinoma, roughly 15 melanoma, 9 renal cell carcinoma and 9 head and neck cancer. In the dose-escalation cohort, 65% to 85% of patients were male, and the mean age was roughly 60 years with a range of 23 to 79. Prior anti-PD-1, anti-PD-L1 or anti-CTLA-4 therapy was permitted, and approximately 39% of dose-escalation patients had received checkpoint inhibitors. Partial responses occurred in three dose-escalation patients: two with cutaneous melanoma and one with hepatocellular carcinoma. The point of sequencing TCRbeta in the periphery was to test whether ivuxolimab changed TCR sequence diversity and drove clonal T-cell expansion. The paper covers the monotherapy dose-escalation part of the phase I ivuxolimab trial, which included N ≈ 50 patients.

CDR1 and CDR2 are drawn from the germline V gene (reference sequence): LNHDA, SQIVND. Inclusive of the bounding cysteine and phenylalanine, the CDR3 is 19 residues long. Only the CDR3 region is kept as DNA, spanning 57 bases read in frame from base 1. Trimming at the junction amounts to 1 base on V and 0 bases on J, and the germline ends lie 21 bases apart. Genomic DNA was extracted from sorted cells for sequencing of the TCRbeta CDR3 region. The immunoSEQ Assay was used for sequencing of TCRbeta CDR3 regions. TCRdb's version of the immuneACCESS table is confined to in-frame rearrangements and falls short of the full clone set. An unresolved V gene accounts for under half of the shortfall where checked; the remainder is of unknown origin. Here the sample has about 55,000 clones; about 88% occur a single time. Of the sample, 1.5% falls within the top ten clones. Here is what the overall study found, with its caveats: After ivuxolimab, CD8+ T cells had more expanded clones than CD4+ T cells on average. The antigen specificity of the clonally expanded peripheral T cells was not determined. At doses of 0.1 to 3.0 mg/kg, clonal expansion of both CD4+ and CD8+ T cells in blood was seen between baseline and week 6. Partial responders in the 0.1-3.0 mg/kg groups had among the lowest normalized peripheral clonal expansion, especially among CD8+ T cells. Low levels of normalized T-cell clonal expansion were also seen in some patients who did not respond.

In this sample, this clone turned up once. Its specific antigen is unknown. One base away there is no much larger clone; base qualities are not given. Patients with autoimmune disease history or receiving systemic immunosuppression were excluded from the trial. Peripheral blood for TCR sequencing was collected from all dose cohorts at baseline, on cycle 4 day 1, and on cycle 7 day 1. Samples were obtained from an open-label, multicenter, first-in-human phase I dose-escalation trial of ivuxolimab. Adults with locally advanced or metastatic melanoma, renal cell carcinoma, hepatocellular carcinoma or head and neck squamous cell carcinoma were enrolled in the trial. Before TCR sequencing, CD4+ and CD8+ T cells were separately sorted from peripheral blood.

This specimen was CD4+ or CD8+ T cells sorted from blood, taken in a trial of the OX40 agonist ivuxolimab. This TCR was recovered from an adult with an advanced solid tumor such as melanoma, head and neck, liver or kidney cancer. Rearrangement joined TRBV19 to TRBJ1-1, and possibly TRBD1, on 6 matching bases. For the CDR3, the sequence is CASSIGEGDIRSLNTEAFF. The nucleotide sequence is TGTGCCAGTAGTATAGGGGAGGGGGACATCAGATCCCTGAACACTGAAGCTTTCTTT.